This T cell receptor beta chain comes out of a study of shared clonotypes between healthy human individuals. General study results and limits: At large depth, rarefaction still showed sorted-subset sequencing to be incomplete. All-four-donor shared clonotypes had higher generation probabilities than non-shared clonotypes did.

Germline V CDR1 and CDR2: GTSNPN, SVGIG (reference sequence). V lost 3 bases, J lost 9 bases, and 8 bases stayed unmatched. The CDR3 is 14 residues long. Comments on this clone: Antigen specificity is unknown.

As handled by the study authors: With immunoSEQ giving junction-only sequences and no quality scores, filtering differed. Sequencing used immunoSEQ multiplex PCR; TCRdb keeps in-frame clones, though not all of them. Clone size and V and J calls were adopted from that table, with D and trimming inferred from the DNA. Seen here are about 1.5 million clones, approximately 98% observed once, and the top ten hold less than 0.55%. The gene calls are TRBV30 and TRBJ2-1; 10 bases fit TRBD2. The source is a man aged 25-45 years in good health. The material sequenced was naive CD4+ T cells sorted from blood. Subset of the sample: CD45RA+ positively selected. CDR3 coding DNA: TGTGCCTGGAGACCTAGCGGGAGTAGAACTGAGCAGTTCTTC. Translated, it gives CAWRPSGSRTEQFF.